Detailed here is one T cell receptor beta chain. The entry originates in a study of blood T cell repertoires in COVID-19. As for the study in general: COVID-19 samples collected from the United States, Italy and Spain covered acute and convalescent phases. Sample material is recorded as cDNA or gDNA derived from T cells, B-cell-depleted T cells, or PBMCs.

The CDR3 covers 16 residues. The germline V gene encodes CDR1 MDHEN and CDR2 SYDVKM. Trimming took 3 bases from V and 1 from J, leaving 14 bases between them. Source study methods: Estimated nucleated cell counts came from reference gene primer amplification. The table came from immunoSEQ multiplex PCR; TCRdb's copy has only in-frame clones and leaves some out. V, J and clone size reflect that table, while D and trimming were determined from the DNA. The sample records about 29,000 clones, about 80% being singletons. The chain has TRBV28 and TRBJ2-3; no reliable D call. This sequence originates from a woman between 65 and 79 years old with acute or convalescent COVID-19. Material for sequencing was peripheral blood. The DNA for the CDR3 is TGTGCCAGCAGTTTCGGGTCAAGCTGGGGCACAGATACGCAGTATTTT. Amino acid sequence: CASSFGSSWGTDTQYF. Full variable domain (remainder filled in from reference TRBV28 and TRBJ2-3): DVKVTQSSRYLVKRTGEKVFLECVQDMDHENMFWYRQDPGLGLRLIYFSYDVKMKEKGDIPEGYSVSREKKERFSLILESASTNQTSMYLCASSFGSSWGTDTQYFGPGTRLTVL.